The 30 T cell receptor beta chains in this list originate from one sample, sequenced in a study of T cell clonality in common variable immunodeficiency. Some clones are missing from TCRdb's copy, which holds only in-frame ones; the method was immunoSEQ multiplex PCR. The sample holds tens of thousands of clones, and no clone turns up only once. Sequencing was performed on peripheral blood mononuclear cells. The receptors were gathered from a person between 18 and 75 years old in good health.

This clone was recorded at least ten times. The read terminates 3 residues before the CDR3 end, so the remaining end is supplied by the germline J gene. The rearrangement uses TRBV10-3 and TRBJ2-2, with no clear D. V was shortened by 2 bases and J by 0 bases, with 4 bases between the two germline ends. The CDR3 totals 14 residues. Germline V gives CDR1 ENHRY, CDR2 SYGVKD. The sequenced CDR3 bases are TGTGCCATCAGTGAGAGCGCGAACACCGGGGAG. Translating it yields CAISESANTGE. The whole CDR3 sequence is CAISESANTGELFF.

This clone was picked up many times. The read terminates 3 residues before the CDR3 end, so the remaining end is supplied by the germline J gene. This chain joins TRBV29-1 and TRBJ1-5, with D uncertain. Germline CDR1 is SQVTM and CDR2 is ANQGSEA. The CDR3 covers 12 residues. Trimming removed 6 bases at V and 0 bases at J, with 6 bases between. Incomplete CDR3 DNA: TGCAGCGTCCAAATTAGCAATCAGCCC. Residues: CSVQISNQP. The full CDR3 sequence reads CSVQISNQPQHF. Based on the CDR3 plus reference TRBV29-1 and TRBJ1-5, the full variable domain is SAVISQKPSRDICQRGTSLTIQCQVDSQVTMMFWYRQQPGQSLTLIATANQGSEATYESGFVIDKFPISRPNLTFSTLTVSNMSPEDSSIYLCSVQISNQPQHFGDGTRLSIL.

This clone appeared many times. The CDR3 end lies 3 residues beyond the end of the read and is filled in from the germline J gene. The V gene is TRBV6-2 or TRBV6-3, the J gene TRBJ2-5; tentatively, D is TRBD1 (6 bases). The CDR3 extends over 13 amino acids. Germline loops: CDR1 MNHEY, CDR2 SVGEGT. Between the trimmed V and J ends, which lost 6 bases and 3 bases, there was a span of 11 bases. CDR3 DNA, as far as it was read: TGTGCCAGCAGATCCCGGGACAAAGAGACC. Residues: CASRSRDKET. The full CDR3 sequence reads CASRSRDKETQYF.

This clone has at least ten counts. The CDR3 end is not reached by the read, which stops 3 residues before it; the germline J gene fills it in. V gene TRBV29-1 combines with J gene TRBJ1-2; 12 bases agree with TRBD1. The V and J ends lost 5 bases and 7 bases, in that order; junction bases with no gene match: 14. Germline lookup yields CDR1 SQVTM and CDR2 ANQGSEA. The CDR3 consists of 16 residues. This CDR3 is CSVSSPAGQGAGGYTF. The CDR3 bases that were read are TGCAGCGTTTCTTCTCCTGCGGGACAGGGGGCTGGTGGC. The full variable domain, its missing parts supplied by reference TRBV29-1 and TRBJ1-2, is SAVISQKPSRDICQRGTSLTIQCQVDSQVTMMFWYRQQPGQSLTLIATANQGSEATYESGFVIDKFPISRPNLTFSTLTVSNMSPEDSSIYLCSVSSPAGQGAGGYTFGSGTRLTVV.

The table lists this clone with many counts. The read ends 3 residues early relative to the CDR3; the germline J gene fills the gap. J is TRBJ2-5 and V is TRBV2; 7 bases are a match to TRBD1. The germline gives CDR1 SNHLY, CDR2 FYNNEI. V was clipped by 5 bases and J by 5 bases; unmatched bases: 5. The length of the CDR3 is 13 residues. The CDR3 sequence: CASSLGQAETQYF. CDR3 DNA (partial): TGTGCCAGCAGTCTTGGACAGGCGGAGACC.

Of note for this clone: The missing CDR3 end, 3 residues past where the read stops, is filled in from the germline J gene. The chain recombines TRBV18 with TRBJ2-7, with D maybe TRBD1 (5 bases). Per germline, CDR1 KGHSH and CDR2 LQKENI. The CDR3 extends over 14 amino acids. V dropped 2 bases and J dropped 5 bases, with 13 bases sitting between them. The CDR3 is CASSPFKGIHEQYF. CDR3 DNA, as far as it was read: TGTGCCAGCTCACCATTTAAGGGGATCCACGAG.

This clone was counted many times. The read falls 3 residues short of the CDR3 end, and the missing part is taken from the germline J gene. The chain uses TRBV5-1 and TRBJ1-4; TRBD1 matches at 9 bases. Germline V gives CDR1 SGHRS, CDR2 YFSETQ. This CDR3 spans 15 amino acids. J was trimmed by 5 bases and V by 0 bases; bases with no gene match: 2. The sequenced part of the CDR3 DNA is TGCGCCAGCAGCTTGGTGGGACAGGGAAATGAAAAA. It is translated as CASSLVGQGNEK. The entire CDR3 protein reads CASSLVGQGNEKLFF.

This clone was seen at least ten times. The read ends 3 residues shy of where the CDR3 ends; the end is completed using the germline J gene. The chain combines TRBV27 with TRBJ2-2; 11 bases line up with TRBD1. After removal of 2 bases from V and 7 bases from J, the junction contained 3 bases not matched to a gene. The CDR3 is 15 amino acids. CDR1 and CDR2 from the germline V gene are MNHEY and SMNVEV (reference sequence). CDR3 bases read: TGTGCCAGCAGTTTAGGACAGGGGGCTGGCGGGGAG. This translates into CASSLGQGAGGE. The full CDR3 protein is CASSLGQGAGGELFF.

This clone was recorded many times. The CDR3 is cut off 3 residues early in the read; its end comes from the germline J gene. The gene calls are TRBV20-1 and TRBJ1-4; 7 bases are a match to TRBD1. CDR1 DFQATT and CDR2 SNEGSKA come from the germline V gene (reference sequence). The CDR3 extends over 13 amino acids. The V segment lost 6 bases and the J segment 8 bases; nucleotides outside the gene matches: 9. CDR3 loop: CSAAGGGIEKLFF. The CDR3 DNA, read in part, is TGCAGTGCCGCCGGAGGGGGCATAGAAAAA.

The sample holds a few counts of this clone. The sequenced fragment ends 3 residues before the CDR3 boundary, so the rest is inferred from the germline J gene. The V call is TRBV30, the J call TRBJ2-4; D is perhaps TRBD1 (6 bases). The CDR3 runs 14 residues. Per the germline V gene, CDR1 is GTSNPN and CDR2 is SVGIG (reference sequence). Incomplete CDR3 DNA: TGTGCCTGGAGTGAGGGCAGGGGTGCCTATGGT. It is translated as CAWSEGRGAYG. The CDR3 as a whole reads CAWSEGRGAYGQYF. The full variable domain, rest sourced from reference TRBV30 and TRBJ2-4, is SQTIHQWPATLVQPVGSPLSLECTVEGTSNPNLYWYRQAAGRGLQLLFYSVGIGQISSEVPQNLSASRPQDRQFILSSKKLLLSDSGFYLCAWSEGRGAYGQYFGAGTRLSVL.

This clone was recorded many times. CDR3: CASSPEGHIDTEAFF. The CDR3 bases that were read are TGCGCCAGCAGCCCCGAGGGACACATAGACACTGAA. This rearrangement joins TRBV5-1 to TRBJ1-1; TRBD1 might be the D (6 bases). The CDR3 is cut off 3 residues early in the read; its end comes from the germline J gene. CDR1 SGHRS and CDR2 YFSETQ come from the germline V gene. This CDR3 comprises 15 residues. V lost 4 bases and J 3 bases, leaving 16 bases between the germline ends.

This clone was counted at least ten times. CDR3 bases read: TGTGCCAGCAGCTTACAGGGTTTTAACTATGGC. It specifies CASSLQGFNYG. The entire CDR3 is CASSLQGFNYGYTF. This chain joins TRBV7-2 and TRBJ1-2; perhaps TRBD1 as D (5 bases). The read stops 3 residues short of the end of the CDR3; the missing end is completed from the germline J gene. The CDR3 extends over 14 amino acids. Germline V gives CDR1 SGHTA, CDR2 FQGNSA. The V gene lost 2 bases and the J gene lost 1 base, with 8 bases spanning the gap.

The sample holds many counts of this clone. At one boundary the junction diverges from the germline segment, which might be a read error. The CDR3 end is not reached by the read, which stops 3 residues before it; the germline J gene fills it in. This chain uses TRBV5-1 with TRBJ2-7; 7 bases agree with TRBD1. From germline, CDR1 is SGHRS and CDR2 YFSETQ. The CDR3 sequence is 16 residues long. Partial CDR3 DNA: TGCGCCAGCAACTTGACAACCGGGACAGTGTCCGACGAG. Amino acid sequence: CASNLTTGTVSDE. From start to end, the CDR3 is CASNLTTGTVSDEQYF.

This clone was seen repeatedly, ten times or more. Read coverage stops 3 residues before the CDR3 terminus; the germline J gene supplies the remainder. This chain joins TRBV20-1 and TRBJ2-7, with 12 bases identical to TRBD1. The CDR3 is 14 amino acids. Germline lookup yields CDR1 DFQATT and CDR2 SNEGSKA (reference sequence). V lost 1 base and J lost 6; bases outside the gene matches: 4. The part of the CDR3 DNA that was read is TGCAGTGCTAGAGGCCGGGACAGGGGGCTCGAG. This codes for CSARGRDRGLE. The complete CDR3 sequence is CSARGRDRGLEQYF.

This clone occurred many times. The read ends 3 residues before the CDR3 terminus; that terminus is restored from the germline J gene. The rearrangement uses TRBV7-9 and TRBJ2-5; 10 bases fit TRBD2. The germline V gene has CDR1 SEHNR and CDR2 FQNEAQ (reference sequence). The ends lost 6 bases at V and 5 bases at J; junction bases unmatched: 9. The CDR3 sequence is 15 residues long. The chain's CDR3 is CASRSSSGGRETQYF. Partial CDR3 DNA: TGTGCCAGCAGGTCCTCTAGCGGGGGAAGGGAGACC.

The sample holds many counts of this clone. The read stops 3 residues short of the end of the CDR3; the missing end is completed from the germline J gene. This chain uses TRBV5-4 with TRBJ2-2; 8 bases match TRBD1. Germline loops: CDR1 SGHNT, CDR2 YYREEE (reference sequence). The CDR3 contains 14 residues. Trimming took 4 bases from V and 4 from J; bases not matched to a gene: 3. This CDR3 reads CASSPGGITGELFF. Partial CDR3 DNA: TGTGCCAGCAGCCCAGGGGGCATCACCGGGGAG.

This clone was seen ten or more times. The read gets to within 3 residues of the CDR3 end, and the germline J gene fills in the rest. The J gene is TRBJ2-1, the V gene TRBV5-1, with TRBD1 identical over 7 bases. CDR3 size: 15 residues. Germline V gene data show CDR1 as SGHRS and CDR2 as YFSETQ. Trimming took 4 bases from V and 8 from J; bases not matched to a gene: 12. The sequenced part of the CDR3 DNA is TGCGCCAGCAGCCCCGGACAGGCAGGATCCCATGAG. This encodes CASSPGQAGSHE. The whole CDR3 sequence reads CASSPGQAGSHEQFF.

This clone was recorded many times. The CDR3 end lies 3 residues beyond the end of the read and is filled in from the germline J gene. The J gene is TRBJ2-3, the V gene TRBV2; 7 nucleotides align to TRBD1. The ends lost 2 bases at V and 0 bases at J; junction bases unmatched: 5. Germline V gene data show CDR1 as SNHLY and CDR2 as FYNNEI. This CDR3 contains 16 residues. CDR3: CASSEWTGTSTDTQYF. The sequenced part of the CDR3 DNA is TGTGCCAGCAGTGAATGGACAGGAACTAGCACAGATACG. Full variable domain (remainder filled in from reference TRBV2 and TRBJ2-3): EPEVTQTPSHQVTQMGQEVILRCVPISNHLYFYWYRQILGQKVEFLVSFYNNEISEKSEIFDDQFSVERPDGSNFTLKIRSTKLEDSAMYFCASSEWTGTSTDTQYFGPGTRLTVL.

This clone showed up many times. The read falls 3 residues short of the CDR3 end, and the missing part is taken from the germline J gene. The chain employs TRBV5-8 and TRBJ2-1, with TRBD1 as a possible D gene (6 bases). The germline V gene has CDR1 SGHTS and CDR2 YDEGEE. This CDR3 contains 14 residues. Between the trimmed V and J ends, which lost 0 bases and 6 bases, there was a span of 10 bases. CDR3 bases read: TGTGCCAGCAGCTTGGTCGGGGACATCAATGAG. Translated, it gives CASSLVGDINE. The full CDR3 protein reads CASSLVGDINEQFF.

This clone was seen repeatedly, ten times or more. The read halts 3 residues ahead of the CDR3 end, with the missing end drawn from the germline J gene. J is TRBJ2-5 and V is TRBV30; tentative D call: TRBD2 (5 bases). Per the germline V gene, CDR1 is GTSNPN and CDR2 is SVGIG (reference sequence). The length of the CDR3 is 13 residues. V was shortened by 0 bases and J by 7 bases, with 12 bases between the two germline ends. Partial CDR3 DNA: TGTGCCTGGAGTGTGATTAGCGATGGGACC. Protein sequence: CAWSVISDGT. The entire CDR3 reads CAWSVISDGTQYF. The full variable domain, in which reference TRBV30 and TRBJ2-5 provide the parts outside the CDR3, is SQTIHQWPATLVQPVGSPLSLECTVEGTSNPNLYWYRQAAGRGLQLLFYSVGIGQISSEVPQNLSASRPQDRQFILSSKKLLLSDSGFYLCAWSVISDGTQYFGPGTRLLVL.

In its sample, this clone was seen many times. The junction shows a germline mismatch at one end, possibly a read error. The sequenced fragment ends 3 residues before the CDR3 boundary, so the rest is inferred from the germline J gene. V usage is TRBV11-2 and J usage is TRBJ2-7; TRBD2 agrees at 9 bases. The CDR3 runs 14 residues. Germline values: CDR1 SGHAT, CDR2 FQNNGV. The part of the CDR3 DNA that was read is TGTGTCAGCAGATATAGCGGGAGAGTCTACGAG. Translating it yields CVSRYSGRVYE. The entire CDR3 is CVSRYSGRVYEQYF.

This clone was counted ten times or more. The read halts 3 residues ahead of the CDR3 end, with the missing end drawn from the germline J gene. The chain is built from TRBV2 and TRBJ1-1; D ambiguous. Germline lookup yields CDR1 SNHLY and CDR2 FYNNEI. This CDR3 contains 13 residues. Partial CDR3 DNA: TGTGCCAGCACCCTCATGGCCCAAGGCGAA. It is translated as CASTLMAQGE. The whole CDR3 sequence is CASTLMAQGEAFF.

Many counts were recorded for this clone. The CDR3 end falls 3 residues outside the read, so it is completed with the germline J gene. V gene TRBV6-4 combines with J gene TRBJ2-1; the match to TRBD2 covers 13 bases. Germline V gene lookup returns CDR1 MRHNA and CDR2 SNTAGT. This CDR3 spans 15 amino acids. J was trimmed by 5 bases and V by 2 bases; bases with no gene match: 0. The sequenced CDR3 bases are TGTGCCAGCAGTGACGGACTAGCGGGGGACAATGAG. Its translation: CASSDGLAGDNE. Given in full, the CDR3 is CASSDGLAGDNEQFF.

There are many counts of this clone. The missing CDR3 end, 3 residues past where the read stops, is filled in from the germline J gene. The rearrangement links TRBV19 to TRBJ2-2; 7 bases fit TRBD2. Germline V lookup: CDR1 LNHDA, CDR2 SQIVND (reference sequence). V shed 6 bases, J shed 4 bases, and the junction held 5 bases outside the gene matches. This CDR3 spans 14 amino acids. Incomplete CDR3 DNA: TGTGCCAGTAGCTCAGGGAGGGGCACCGGGGAG. Amino acid sequence: CASSSGRGTGE. The entire CDR3 protein reads CASSSGRGTGELFF.

Regarding this clone: The CDR3 is cut off 3 residues early in the read; its end comes from the germline J gene. The chain is built from TRBV7-9 and TRBJ1-2, with a weak D call TRBD1 (5 bases). The CDR3 runs 15 residues. CDR1 is SEHNR and CDR2 is FQNEAQ in the germline V gene (reference sequence). The sequenced part of the CDR3 DNA is TGTGCCAGCAGCAGTCACCGGGACTCAACCTACGAC. It codes for CASSSHRDSTYD. The whole CDR3 reads CASSSHRDSTYDYTF.

This clone has ten or more counts. The DNA ends 3 residues before the CDR3 does, and the rest of the CDR3 is filled in from the germline J gene. The genes are TRBV20-1 and TRBJ2-7, with D possibly TRBD2 on 6 matching bases. Deletions cut 3 bases from V and 5 bases from J, with 11 bases between. This CDR3 spans 12 amino acids. Germline V gives CDR1 DFQATT, CDR2 SNEGSKA (reference sequence). CDR3 protein: CSARRGQDEQYF. The CDR3 bases that were read are TGCAGTGCTAGGCGGGGCCAGGACGAG.

Note on this clone: The CDR3 end lies 3 residues beyond the end of the read and is filled in from the germline J gene. The chain couples TRBV7-3 to TRBJ1-2, with D tentatively TRBD1 (6 bases). The CDR3 length is 16 residues. Germline lookup yields CDR1 SGHTA and CDR2 FQGTGA. CDR3 DNA, as far as it was read: TGTGCCAGCAGCTTATCTGGCGCAGGGGCCTACAATGAC. It is translated as CASSLSGAGAYND. In full, the CDR3 reads CASSLSGAGAYNDYTF.

This clone was recorded many times. The CDR3 end lies 3 residues beyond the end of the read and is filled in from the germline J gene. The genes are TRBV9 and TRBJ2-3; D is unresolved. The length of the CDR3 is 13 residues. V gave up 3 bases and J gave up 3 bases, with 8 bases separating them. The germline CDR1 and CDR2 sequences are SGDLS and YYNGEE. Incomplete CDR3 DNA: TGTGCCAGCAGCGAGAGCCAAACAGATACG. It specifies CASSESQTDT. The complete CDR3 reads CASSESQTDTQYF.

This clone was seen repeatedly, ten times or more. The observed sequence ends 3 residues before the CDR3 terminus, with the missing tail filled in from the germline J gene. J is TRBJ2-3 and V is TRBV6-2 or TRBV6-3, with 10 bases matching TRBD2. CDR1 and CDR2 (germline): MNHEY, SVGEGT. With 5 bases clipped from V and 6 bases from J, the junction kept 8 bases outside the gene matches. The CDR3 is 15 residues long. CDR3 DNA (partial): TGTGCCAGCAGTACCCCTAGCGGGGGCCGGGATACG. Protein product: CASSTPSGGRDT. The whole CDR3 sequence reads CASSTPSGGRDTQYF.

This clone appeared many times. The CDR3 goes on 3 residues after the read ends, and that part is filled in from the germline J gene. The genes are TRBV5-1 and TRBJ1-2; D unresolved. The CDR3 contains 13 residues. Germline V gene data show CDR1 as SGHRS and CDR2 as YFSETQ. This CDR3 is CASSLESSQSYTF. The sequenced CDR3 bases are TGCGCCAGCAGCTTGGAATCAAGCCAAAGC.